The 32 T cell receptor beta chains in this list originate from one sample, sequenced in a study of blood T cell repertoires in COVID-19. The repertoire was sequenced with immunoSEQ multiplex PCR; TCRdb's copy has only in-frame clones and lacks some. The table includes roughly 14,000 clones, about 80% detected once. The sample consisted of peripheral blood. These receptors were obtained from an older man with acute or convalescent COVID-19.

This clone was seen just once. The chain links TRBV9 to TRBJ2-1; 9 bases are shared with TRBD1. The CDR3 is 13 residues long. V gave up 5 bases and J gave up 9 bases; unmatched junction bases: 6. Looked up from germline, CDR1 is SGDLS and CDR2 is YYNGEE. The CDR3 bases are TGTGCCAGCAGAAGTACAGGGGGCAGTGAGCAGTTCTTC. As protein: CASRSTGGSEQFF. Based on the CDR3 plus reference TRBV9 and TRBJ2-1, the full variable domain is DSGVTQTPKHLITATGQRVTLRCSPRSGDLSVYWYQQSLDQGLQFLIQYYNGEERAKGNILERFSAQQFPDLHSELNLSSLELGDSALYFCASRSTGGSEQFFGPGTRLTVL.

V and J are TRBV7-8 and TRBJ2-5, with TRBD1 as a possible D gene (8 bases). CDR1 and CDR2 (germline): SGHVS, FQNEAQ. The length of the CDR3 is 17 residues. V was pared by 3 bases and J by 2 bases, with 19 bases between. The CDR3 region is CASSFSGYRGGQETQYF. DNA for the CDR3: TGTGCCAGCAGCTTCTCCGGGTACAGGGGGGGGCAAGAGACCCAGTACTTC.

This rearrangement joins TRBV24-1 to TRBJ1-4, with unresolved D. V dropped 4 bases and J dropped 7 bases, with 9 bases sitting between them. The germline gives CDR1 KGHDR, CDR2 SFDVKD. The CDR3 runs 13 residues. The CDR3 DNA reads TGTGCCACCAGTGAATCAGGTCTTGAAAAACTGTTTTTT. The encoded protein is CATSESGLEKLFF.

V and J are TRBV19 and TRBJ2-7, with a tentative D call TRBD1 (7 bases). This CDR3 is built from 13 residues. CDR1 is LNHDA and CDR2 is SQIVND in the germline V gene (reference sequence). V lost 5 bases to trimming and J lost 5 bases, with 13 bases between them. The CDR3 loop is CASSPTRGHEQYF. CDR3 in DNA: TGTGCCAGTAGTCCGACTAGGGGGCACGAGCAGTACTTC.

There are a few counts of this clone. The chain links TRBV7-6 to TRBJ1-1; the D is unclear. Germline CDR1 is SGHVS and CDR2 is FNYEAQ. The length of the CDR3 is 17 residues. Trimming removed 1 base from V and 4 bases from J, with 19 bases in between. The CDR3 DNA reads as TGTGCCAGCAGCTTAGTCCTCCTCGGCGGCTTGGGCACTGAAGCTTTCTTT. Protein sequence: CASSLVLLGGLGTEAFF.

The chain couples TRBV29-1 to TRBJ1-1; D is perhaps TRBD1 (6 bases). The ends were cut back, 7 bases at V and 0 bases at J, with 9 bases in the middle. The CDR3 is 12 residues long. CDR1 and CDR2 from the germline V gene are SQVTM and ANQGSEA. The DNA of the CDR3 is TGCAGCGATGGACAGATGAACACTGAAGCTTTCTTT. This sequence encodes CSDGQMNTEAFF.

The rearrangement joins TRBV14 to TRBJ1-6; no clear D gene. Germline CDR1 is SGHDN and CDR2 is FVKESK. The germline V and J ends were trimmed by 4 bases and 7 bases, with 11 bases remaining between them. The CDR3 contains 14 residues. The CDR3 region is CASSREAQNSPLHF. The CDR3 nucleotides are TGTGCCAGCAGCCGCGAGGCCCAGAATTCACCCCTCCACTTT.

The genes are TRBV9 and TRBJ2-2, with a tentative D call TRBD1 (6 bases). Germline V gene data show CDR1 as SGDLS and CDR2 as YYNGEE. Trimming removed 4 bases at V and 7 bases at J, with 11 bases between. The CDR3 spans 13 residues. CDR3 region: CASSTQGFGELFF. Here the CDR3 DNA reads TGTGCCAGCAGCACTCAGGGGTTCGGGGAGCTGTTTTTT.

V is TRBV19 and J is TRBJ2-1, with 13 nucleotides matching TRBD2. Germline V gene lookup returns CDR1 LNHDA and CDR2 SQIVND (reference sequence). The CDR3 totals 14 residues. J gave up 11 bases and V 5 bases, and 6 bases lay outside the gene matches. The CDR3 sequence: CASSLGTSGTKQFF. The CDR3 coding sequence is TGTGCCAGTAGTTTAGGGACTAGCGGGACAAAGCAGTTCTTC.

The V and J genes are TRBV11-2 and TRBJ1-1, with D perhaps TRBD1 (5 bases). The V gene lost 3 bases and the J gene lost 3 bases, with 14 bases spanning the gap. This CDR3 comprises 15 residues. CDR1 and CDR2 (germline): SGHAT, FQNNGV. The CDR3 sequence: CASSFPGRQDTEAFF. DNA of the CDR3: TGTGCCAGCAGCTTCCCAGGGAGGCAGGACACTGAAGCTTTCTTT.

The chain is built from TRBV6-2 or TRBV6-3 and TRBJ1-6; 10 nucleotides align to TRBD1. The CDR3 extends over 15 amino acids. J lost 7 bases, V lost 2 bases, and 2 bases had no gene match. Germline loops: CDR1 MNHEY, CDR2 SVGEGT. The CDR3 reads CASSYGGQGNSPLHF. The DNA for the CDR3 is TGTGCCAGCAGTTACGGGGGACAGGGGAATTCACCCCTCCACTTT.

The J gene is TRBJ2-7, the V gene TRBV11-2, with D possibly TRBD1 on 6 matching bases. V shed 4 bases and J shed 6 bases, with 13 bases lying between them. Germline lookup yields CDR1 SGHAT and CDR2 FQNNGV. The CDR3 totals 13 residues. The CDR3 DNA sequence: TGTGCCAGCAGCTCCTGGACAGATTTCGAGCAGTACTTC. Encoded protein: CASSSWTDFEQYF.

In DNA form, the CDR3 reads TGCAGCGTTGATCAGGGCCAGGGCTACACCTTC. Translated, it gives CSVDQGQGYTF. The chain has TRBV29-1 and TRBJ1-2, with D perhaps matching TRBD1 (5 bases). V lost 3 bases to trimming and J lost 8 bases, with 10 bases between them. This CDR3 region has 11 residues. The germline CDR1 and CDR2 sequences are SQVTM and ANQGSEA. Based on the CDR3 plus reference TRBV29-1 and TRBJ1-2, the full variable domain is SAVISQKPSRDICQRGTSLTIQCQVDSQVTMMFWYRQQPGQSLTLIATANQGSEATYESGFVIDKFPISRPNLTFSTLTVSNMSPEDSSIYLCSVDQGQGYTFGSGTRLTVV.

In this sample, this clone turned up once. The CDR3 bases are TGTGCTAGTGGCCCCAGCTCCTACGAGCAGTACTTC. Protein product: CASGPSSYEQYF. V usage is TRBV12-5 and J usage is TRBJ2-7; D unresolved. The germline CDR1 and CDR2 sequences are LGHNT and FRNRAP. The CDR3 sequence is 12 residues long. The ends were cut back, 6 bases at V and 0 bases at J, with 6 bases in the middle.

The chain has TRBV7-9 and TRBJ2-7, with TRBD1 identical over 11 bases. Germline assignment: CDR1 SEHNR and CDR2 FQNEAQ (reference sequence). The length of the CDR3 is 19 residues. Losses at the gene ends were 5 bases for V and 5 bases for J; bases not matched to a gene: 20. The CDR3 region has the DNA TGTGCCAGCAGCAGAATTCCGGGACAGGGGGTTCGGGGGACTAACGAGCAGTACTTC. Amino acids: CASSRIPGQGVRGTNEQYF.

The chain has TRBV18 and TRBJ1-1; 9 nucleotides match TRBD1. V lost 3 bases and J lost 2; bases outside the gene matches: 1. Germline lookup yields CDR1 KGHSH and CDR2 LQKENI. The CDR3 is 14 amino acids. The CDR3 bases are TGTGCCAGCTCACCCACAGGGGGCAACACTGAAGCTTTCTTT. This translates into CASSPTGGNTEAFF. The entire variable domain, with the rest obtained from reference TRBV18 and TRBJ1-1, is as follows: NAGVMQNPRHLVRRRGQEARLRCSPMKGHSHVYWYRQLPEEGLKFMVYLQKENIIDESGMPKERFSAEFPKEGPSILRIQQVVRGDSAAYFCASSPTGGNTEAFFGQGTRLTVV.

This sequence joins TRBV6-5 and TRBJ1-2, with D possibly TRBD1 on 6 matching bases. V was clipped by 7 bases and J by 2 bases, with 8 bases between them. The CDR3 runs to 12 residues. From germline, CDR1 is MNHEY and CDR2 SVGAGI. CDR3 protein: CASTQGNYGYTF. For the CDR3, the DNA is TGTGCCAGCACCCAGGGGAACTATGGCTACACCTTC.

V gene TRBV9 combines with J gene TRBJ2-5; perhaps TRBD2 as D (5 bases). Germline V gene data show CDR1 as SGDLS and CDR2 as YYNGEE. V was trimmed by 0 bases and J by 1 base, leaving 13 bases between them. This CDR3 comprises 16 residues. CDR3 region: CASSVVGSGSQETQYF. CDR3 in DNA: TGTGCCAGCAGCGTAGTGGGCTCGGGGTCCCAAGAGACCCAGTACTTC. Full variable domain (outside the CDR3, taken from reference TRBV9 and TRBJ2-5): DSGVTQTPKHLITATGQRVTLRCSPRSGDLSVYWYQQSLDQGLQFLIQYYNGEERAKGNILERFSAQQFPDLHSELNLSSLELGDSALYFCASSVVGSGSQETQYFGPGTRLLVL.

V usage is TRBV9 and J usage is TRBJ1-5; 8 bases align to TRBD1. Germline V gene data show CDR1 as SGDLS and CDR2 as YYNGEE. The J segment lost 7 bases and the V segment lost 4 bases, leaving 10 bases of the junction unmatched. There are 15 residues in the CDR3. This CDR3 reads CASSLEGQGDQPQHF. The CDR3, as DNA: TGTGCCAGCAGCCTCGAAGGACAGGGAGACCAGCCCCAGCATTTT.

This clone has just one count. The CDR3 DNA reads TGTGCCAGCAGCTTAGGGACAGAGCAGTACTTC. It is translated as CASSLGTEQYF. The chain joins TRBV7-8 to TRBJ2-7, with D possibly being TRBD1 (5 bases). CDR3 length: 11 amino acids. Germline CDR1 and CDR2: SGHVS and FQNEAQ. V was clipped by 1 base and J by 7 bases, with 5 bases between them. The full variable domain, with the rest looked up from reference TRBV7-8 and TRBJ2-7, is GAGVSQSPRYKVAKRGQDVALRCDPISGHVSLFWYQQALGQGPEFLTYFQNEAQLDKSGLPSDRFFAERPEGSVSTLKIQRTQQEDSAVYLCASSLGTEQYFGPGTRLTVT.

This sequence joins TRBV15 and TRBJ2-3, with TRBD2 as a possible D gene (5 bases). Germline-derived CDR1 and CDR2 are LNHNV and YYDKDF (reference sequence). The CDR3 runs 16 residues. V lost 0 bases, J lost 1 base, and 11 bases lay in between. The CDR3 sequence is CATSRDEGWGTDTQYF. CDR3 nucleotides: TGTGCCACCAGCAGAGATGAGGGATGGGGCACAGATACGCAGTATTTT. The variable domain in full, with the rest retrieved from reference TRBV15 and TRBJ2-3, is DAMVIQNPRYQVTQFGKPVTLSCSQTLNHNVMYWYQQKSSQAPKLLFHYYDKDFNNEADTPDNFQSRRPNTSFCFLDIRSPGLGDTAMYLCATSRDEGWGTDTQYFGPGTRLTVL.

The chain combines TRBV27 with TRBJ2-2; a possible D gene is TRBD1 (6 bases). Between the trimmed V and J ends, which lost 4 bases and 6 bases, there was a span of 15 bases. The CDR3 runs to 15 residues. Germline CDR1 is MNHEY and CDR2 is SMNVEV (reference sequence). CDR3 sequence (DNA): TGTGCCAGCAGTTCGAAGACAGGTATTTCCGGGGAGCTGTTTTTT. Its protein product is CASSSKTGISGELFF.

The V and J genes are TRBV30 and TRBJ1-1, with a tentative D call TRBD1 (6 bases). From germline, CDR1 is GTSNPN and CDR2 SVGIG (reference sequence). The CDR3 is 14 residues long. V was shortened by 1 base and J by 5 bases, with 14 bases between the two germline ends. The CDR3 nucleotides read TGTGCCTGGAGTGGCACAGGGTATACGACTGAAGCTTTCTTT. This encodes CAWSGTGYTTEAFF.

V and J are TRBV6-5 and TRBJ1-4; the match to TRBD1 covers 7 bases. Germline V gene lookup returns CDR1 MNHEY and CDR2 SVGAGI. The CDR3 sequence is 15 residues long. J gave up 6 bases and V 6 bases, and 10 bases lay outside the gene matches. The CDR3 DNA follows: TGTGCCAGCAGCGCTTCCGGGACAGCCTATGAAAAACTGTTTTTT. Translation: CASSASGTAYEKLFF.

As DNA, the CDR3 is TGTGCCAGTAGTAAGACAGGGGGCCAGACTGAAGCTTTCTTT. Encoded protein: CASSKTGGQTEAFF. The chain has TRBV19 and TRBJ1-1; 10 bases match TRBD1. The CDR3 spans 14 residues. Germline values: CDR1 LNHDA, CDR2 SQIVND (reference sequence). V gave up 4 bases and J gave up 5 bases; unmatched junction bases: 4.

This clone has only one observation. This chain connects TRBV14 to TRBJ2-4; 13 bases are a match to TRBD2. V was pared by 4 bases and J by 4 bases, with 4 bases of the junction left unmatched. There are 16 residues in the CDR3. Germline lookup yields CDR1 SGHDN and CDR2 FVKESK. The CDR3 region has the DNA TGTGCCAGCAGCCGAGGGACTAGCGGGAAGAAAAACATTCAGTACTTC. Its translation is CASSRGTSGKKNIQYF.

V and J are TRBV5-6 and TRBJ1-1; D unclear. The CDR3 loop spans 13 amino acids. Germline values: CDR1 SGHDT, CDR2 YYEEEE. V dropped 3 bases and J dropped 0 bases, with 6 bases sitting between them. The CDR3 region is CASSYTLNTEAFF. The DNA of the CDR3 is TGTGCCAGCAGCTATACTTTGAACACTGAAGCTTTCTTT.

This clone was found a few times. The chain carries TRBV27 and TRBJ2-1; possible D gene TRBD2, 5 bases. The CDR3 is 13 residues long. Germline CDR1 is MNHEY and CDR2 is SMNVEV (reference sequence). Trimming shortened V by 8 bases and J by 2 bases, and 10 bases separated the two germline ends. This CDR3 is CASEGSAYNEQFF. In nucleotides, the CDR3 is TGTGCCAGCGAGGGTTCGGCCTACAATGAGCAGTTCTTC.

The J gene is TRBJ2-5, the V gene TRBV6-2 or TRBV6-3, with TRBD2 matching 8 bases. CDR1 and CDR2 from the germline V gene are MNHEY and SVGEGT. V trimming: 3 bases; J trimming: 4 bases; junction bases outside the gene matches: 7. The CDR3 has 15 amino acids. The CDR3, as DNA: TGTGCCAGCAGTTATGCGGGGGGTCCCTCAGAGACCCAGTACTTC. The encoded protein is CASSYAGGPSETQYF.

This clone was seen more than once but under ten times. The V call is TRBV11-2, the J call TRBJ2-3; the match to TRBD2 covers 9 bases. V shed 1 base and J 0 bases; nucleotides not matched to a gene: 8. This CDR3 spans 18 amino acids. Germline loops: CDR1 SGHAT, CDR2 FQNNGV. CDR3: CASSLAPFAGGSTDTQYF. CDR3 bases: TGTGCCAGCAGCTTAGCTCCTTTCGCGGGAGGGAGCACAGATACGCAGTATTTT.

This clone was found a few times. CDR3: CAWSPASSYEQYF. Written as DNA, the CDR3 is TGTGCCTGGAGTCCAGCTAGCTCCTACGAGCAGTACTTC. This chain links TRBV30 with TRBJ2-7; D uncertain. This CDR3 region has 13 residues. From germline, CDR1 is GTSNPN and CDR2 SVGIG (reference sequence). Trimming removed 2 bases from V and 0 bases from J, with 8 bases in between.

This chain connects TRBV9 to TRBJ2-3, with D maybe TRBD2 (5 bases). This CDR3 is 14 amino acids long. V was pared by 3 bases and J by 0 bases, with 8 bases between. Per germline, CDR1 SGDLS and CDR2 YYNGEE. The CDR3 DNA sequence: TGTGCCAGCAGCGAGACTACTAGCACAGATACGCAGTATTTT. It translates to CASSETTSTDTQYF. Supplemented by reference TRBV9 and TRBJ2-3, the full variable domain reads DSGVTQTPKHLITATGQRVTLRCSPRSGDLSVYWYQQSLDQGLQFLIQYYNGEERAKGNILERFSAQQFPDLHSELNLSSLELGDSALYFCASSETTSTDTQYFGPGTRLTVL.